This TCR beta chain was captured by sequencing in a study of CD8 T cells in Susac syndrome. Trimming shortened V by 1 base and J by 7 bases, and 13 bases separated the two germline ends. Germline CDR1 and CDR2: GTSNPN and SVGIG (reference sequence). The CDR3 runs 13 residues. Under recently defined diagnostic criteria, the patients with Susac syndrome qualified as having definite or probable disease. While CD8+ and CD4+ T cells were isolated negatively, TEMRA cells were enriched by FACS. Random-hexamer reverse transcription was applied to roughly 0.5 to 1 ug RNA. Amplification of TCR beta CDR3 across 54 Vbeta and 13 Jbeta was performed with immunoSEQ multiplex PCR. TCRdb recomputed calls from the immunoSEQ multiplex PCR reads with MiXCR, one row per CDR3 protein. The sample lists 150,000 or so distinct CDR3 sequences; around 93% were seen once.

The sequenced material came from CD4+ T cells from PBMCs. The V gene is TRBV30, the J gene TRBJ1-1; possibly TRBD1 for D (5 bases). The sequence was obtained from a human donor with Susac syndrome. This CDR3 reads CAWSEGLSLEAFF. CDR3 sequence (DNA): TGTGCCTGGAGTGAGGGGCTGTCACTTGAAGCTTTCTTT.